The 3 T cell receptor beta chains reported below all come from one sample, sequenced in a study of T cells after yellow fever vaccination. Via MiXCR, TCRdb re-called the 5' RACE reads, giving one row per CDR3 protein. In the table there are about 50,000 distinct CDR3 sequences, 5% to 6.5% of which are singletons. Specimen: PBMCs, either bulk or a sorted T-cell subset (CD4+, CD8+, memory, or dextramer-sorted; not recorded which), collected on the day of the yellow fever booster vaccination. These TCRs come from a man between 18 and 29 years old who received the YFV17D yellow fever vaccine.

This clonotype was observed many times. The rearrangement links TRBV4-1 to TRBJ2-3; D is undetermined. V shed 8 bases and J shed 0 bases, with 6 bases lying between them. The germline gives CDR1 MGHRA, CDR2 YSYEKL. The CDR3 spans 12 residues. CDR3 DNA: TGCGCCAGCGCCAGTAGCACAGATACGCAGTATTTT. Its protein is CASASSTDTQYF.

The V gene is TRBV7-2, the J gene TRBJ2-3, with a tentative D call TRBD2 (5 bases). This CDR3 contains 14 residues. CDR1 is SGHTA, CDR2 FQGNSA, per germline. V lost 3 bases, J lost 2 bases, and 9 bases lay in between. The CDR3 region is CASSFWTPTDTQYF. The CDR3 nucleotides are TGTGCCAGCAGCTTTTGGACTCCCACAGATACGCAGTATTTT.

The chain links TRBV12-3 or TRBV12-4 to TRBJ1-5; D not certain. Trimming took 2 bases from V and 0 from J, leaving 8 bases between them. CDR3 length equals 15 residues. CDR3 bases: TGTGCCAGCAGTTTACTGGCAGATAGCAATCAGCCCCAGCATTTT. Protein product: CASSLLADSNQPQHF.